This T cell receptor beta chain came from a study of shared clonotypes between healthy human individuals. This clone has just one count. Germline V gene lookup returns CDR1 MNHEY and CDR2 SMNVEV (reference sequence). V was clipped by 8 bases and J by 5 bases; unmatched bases: 6. This CDR3 is 13 amino acids long. Some 30,000 T cell genomes (approximately 210 ng DNA) went into each sorted-subset replicate. Authors' analysis steps: ImmunoSEQ gave junction-only sequences without quality scores, so filtering differed. Sequencing was performed with immunoSEQ multiplex PCR; in TCRdb, only in-frame clones are kept and a portion is missing. That table furnishes V, J and clone size, whereas the DNA furnished D and trimming. This table has 2,500,000 or so clones, 80% to 95% appearing once.

The sequence came from a man in his late teens or twenties in good health. Some clones in this sample may be carry-over from other donors' samples. The specimen was naive CD4+ T cells from PBMCs. Regarding subset: CD45RA+ positively selected. The chain couples TRBV27 to TRBJ1-1, with 9 positions matching TRBD1. The chain's CDR3 is CASYRGQSTEAFF. For the CDR3, the DNA is TGTGCCAGCTACAGGGGGCAATCTACTGAAGCTTTCTTT.